One and the same sample provided the 5 T cell receptor beta chains below, sequenced in a study of T cells in Graves' hyperthyroidism and ophthalmopathy (dated by TCRdb to 2018 to 2020). Library creation used multiplex PCR. This sample was sequenced with an Illumina HiSeq 2000. TCR beta CDR3 regions were amplified from RNA transcripts. For the first round of RT-PCR on the TCR CDR3, the HTBI primer set was used together with the Qiagen OneStep RT-PCR kit. The public reads were reprocessed in TCRdb via fastp at Q25 and MiXCR, keeping in-frame beta chains. Rows merge per CDR3 protein into single entries with the most common DNA and genes. Counted in this sample were 350,000 to 450,000 distinct CDR3 sequences; approximately 15% of them appeared once. The ten top clones hold approximately 10% of the sample. Sequencing was carried out using blood. The receptors come from a woman aged 55-70 years with Graves' hyperthyroidism.

This clonotype was recorded a few times. This chain joins TRBV20-1 and TRBJ2-1, with TRBD2 matching over 11 bases. V was pared by 0 bases and J by 3 bases, with 10 bases of the junction left unmatched. Germline V CDR1 and CDR2: DFQATT, SNEGSKA (reference sequence). The CDR3 has 18 amino acids. The CDR3 sequence is CSARDKLAGEPLYNEQFF. The CDR3 nucleotides are TGCAGTGCTAGAGATAAACTAGCGGGAGAGCCACTCTACAATGAGCAGTTCTTC.

The sample holds a few counts of this clonotype. The chain employs TRBV9 and TRBJ1-2; D might be TRBD1 (5 bases). Germline V gene lookup returns CDR1 SGDLS and CDR2 YYNGEE. The CDR3 is 15 residues long. V lost 2 bases to trimming and J lost 4 bases, with 15 bases between them. This chain's CDR3 is CASSVESQGTYGYTF. The DNA for the CDR3 is TGTGCCAGCAGCGTGGAAAGTCAGGGCACCTATGGCTACACCTTC.

This chain uses TRBV12-5 with TRBJ2-7, with TRBD2 matching 10 bases. V gave up 4 bases and J gave up 3 bases; unmatched junction bases: 6. Germline loops: CDR1 LGHNT, CDR2 FRNRAP. The CDR3 has 15 residues. The CDR3 nucleotides read TGTGCTAGTGGTTGGAGATTAGCGGGAGGCTACGAGCAGTACTTC. It encodes CASGWRLAGGYEQYF.

The J gene is TRBJ1-2, the V gene TRBV10-3; D is uncertain. Trimming cost V 6 bases and J 7 bases, with 9 bases left between them. CDR3 length equals 11 residues. Germline CDR1 and CDR2: ENHRY and SYGVKD. CDR3 loop: CAISPGSGYTF. CDR3 DNA sequence: TGTGCCATCAGCCCCGGGTCTGGCTACACCTTC.

This clonotype showed up many times. The CDR3 DNA reads as TGTGCCAGCAGTTTGATCACAGGGAACACTGAAGCTTTCTTT. This codes for CASSLITGNTEAFF. The genes are TRBV28 and TRBJ1-1; weak D call: TRBD1 (5 bases). Trimming took off 3 bases at V and 1 base at J, with 9 bases between the two ends. The CDR3 contains 14 residues. CDR1 and CDR2 from the germline V gene are MDHEN and SYDVKM. Using reference TRBV28 and TRBJ1-1 for the parts outside the CDR3, the full variable domain is DVKVTQSSRYLVKRTGEKVFLECVQDMDHENMFWYRQDPGLGLRLIYFSYDVKMKEKGDIPEGYSVSREKKERFSLILESASTNQTSMYLCASSLITGNTEAFFGQGTRLTVV.